This T cell receptor beta chain derives from a study of blood T cell repertoires in COVID-19. Study-wide background: Specimens from acute and convalescent COVID-19 originated in the United States, Italy and Spain.

Germline CDR1 is SGHKS and CDR2 is YYEKEE (reference sequence). Trimming removed 2 bases at V and 2 bases at J, with 11 bases between. The CDR3 totals 15 residues. In the original analysis: For nucleated cells, counts were estimated from reference gene primer amplification. Sequencing used immunoSEQ multiplex PCR; TCRdb keeps in-frame clones, though not all of them. D and trimming were read from the DNA, whereas the V and J calls and clone size are those reported in that table. The sample contains approximately 97,000 clones, about 91% of which appear only once. This TCR was recovered from a man aged 45-60 years with COVID-19, enrolled during active disease. The sequenced sample consisted of peripheral blood. The chain couples TRBV5-5 to TRBJ1-3, with D perhaps TRBD1 (5 bases). CDR3 protein: CASSFADNPGNTIYF. The CDR3, as DNA: TGTGCCAGCAGCTTCGCGGACAATCCTGGAAACACCATATATTTT.